The 32 T cell receptor delta chains listed next were all sequenced from one sample in a study of Vδ1+ human thymocytes. Findings and caveats of the study: Highly polyclonal TRG and TRD repertoires with Gaussian CDR3 length distributions appeared in thymus.

Their specific antigens are unknown. The template was reverse-transcribed extracted RNA. Pooled V-gene forward primers with one constant-region reverse primer generated the CDR3 amplicons by multiplex PCR. TCRdb fed the multiplex PCR reads into CATT to redo clone calling. The table has about 75,000 delta-chain clones, 30% to 45% seen once. The specimen was Vdelta1+ gamma-delta thymocytes from the thymus. The sample's subset: FACS-sorted CD3+ TCRalphabeta- TCRVdelta1+ TCRVdelta2- thymocytes. The receptors derive from a boy under two years old who had congenital heart surgery.

V gene TRDV1 combines with J gene TRDJ1, with 10 bases aligning to TRDD3. With 0 bases clipped from V and 7 bases from J, the junction kept 17 bases outside the gene matches. The germline CDR1 and CDR2 sequences are TSWWSYY and QGS. This CDR3 is 19 amino acids long. In DNA form, the CDR3 reads TGTGCTCTTGGGGAACTAGTCTCCTACGACTGGGGGATTGGAGGTAAACTCATCTTT. Its translation is CALGELVSYDWGIGGKLIF.

By share of the sample, this clone is medium-sized. Different DNA sequences within this sample yield the same CDR3. The V call is TRDV2, the J call TRDJ1; possibly TRDD2 for D (5 bases). The ends were cut back, 3 bases at V and 8 bases at J, with 9 bases in the middle. The CDR3 has 11 residues. CDR1 is GEAIGNYY, CDR2 EKD, per germline. The CDR3 spells CACDSLRKLIF. CDR3 DNA: TGTGCCTGTGACTCCCTTCGCAAACTCATCTTT.

This rearrangement joins TRDV1 to TRDJ1; no clear D gene. Germline CDR1 is TSWWSYY and CDR2 is QGS. CDR3 size: 18 residues. Trimming took off 3 bases at V and 0 bases at J, with 20 bases between the two ends. DNA of the CDR3: TGTGCTCTTGGGGATCTGCGGAGGGTTCGGTCCTACACCGATAAACTCATCTTT. It codes for CALGDLRRVRSYTDKLIF.

V and J are TRDV1 and TRDJ1; 13 positions agree with TRDD3. This CDR3 spans 21 amino acids. V lost 4 bases, J lost 5 bases, and 22 bases stayed unmatched. Per the germline V gene, CDR1 is TSWWSYY and CDR2 is QGS. CDR3 region: CALGAPSRNWGIRPAGDKLIF. In DNA, the CDR3 is TGTGCTCTTGGGGCACCATCCCGTAACTGGGGGATACGCCCGGCGGGGGATAAACTCATCTTT.

The chain couples TRDV1 to TRDJ1, with 9 bases aligning to TRDD3. Germline V gene lookup returns CDR1 TSWWSYY and CDR2 QGS. V was clipped by 2 bases and J by 6 bases; unmatched bases: 13. CDR3 length: 17 residues. The CDR3 loop reads CALGECLQDWGNYKLIF. The CDR3 DNA sequence: TGTGCTCTTGGGGAATGCCTACAGGACTGGGGGAACTATAAACTCATCTTT.

Remarks on this clone: One end of the junction varies from germline; a read error may be responsible. This same CDR3 is encoded by further DNA sequences in the sample. The chain combines TRDV2 with TRDJ3, with TRDD3 matching 7 bases. This CDR3 contains 19 residues. Germline-derived CDR1 and CDR2 are GEAIGNYY and EKD. The CDR3 DNA sequence: TGTGCCTGTGACCGTACTGGGGACCCGACATCCTGGGACACCCGACAGATGTTCTTC. It specifies CACDRTGDPTSWDTRQMFF.

This clone was observed a few times. The chain recombines TRDV1 with TRDJ1; 7 nucleotides match TRDD2. Unmatched junction bases numbered 20, after V lost 5 bases and J lost 2 bases. Per germline, CDR1 TSWWSYY and CDR2 QGS. This CDR3 is built from 19 residues. The CDR3 DNA sequence: TGTGCTCTTGGGAATCCCCACCTTCCCTTCCTCCTCGAAACCGATAAACTCATCTTT. This translates into CALGNPHLPFLLETDKLIF.

The sample holds a few counts of this clone. The chain joins TRDV1 to TRDJ1; 7 bases agree with TRDD3. Germline assignment: CDR1 TSWWSYY and CDR2 QGS. Trimming took 3 bases from V and 1 from J; bases not matched to a gene: 17. The CDR3 totals 19 residues. The CDR3 sequence: CALGEVGVAGGHPTDKLIF. The CDR3, as DNA: TGTGCTCTTGGGGAGGTGGGCGTAGCTGGGGGTCACCCCACCGATAAACTCATCTTT.

The chain couples TRDV1 to TRDJ1; 11 nucleotides line up with TRDD3. Trimming removed 0 bases from V and 3 bases from J; junction bases left unmatched: 15. The CDR3 length is 20 residues. Per the germline V gene, CDR1 is TSWWSYY and CDR2 is QGS. This CDR3 is CALGELSFFWGIPPADKLIF. The CDR3 bases are TGTGCTCTTGGGGAACTATCGTTTTTCTGGGGGATACCCCCTGCCGATAAACTCATCTTT.

In this sample, this clone turned up once. The chain employs TRDV1 and TRDJ1, with TRDD3 matching over 9 bases. The junction had 22 bases not matched to a gene; V was cut back by 2 bases and J by 0 bases. Germline V gene sequence: CDR1 TSWWSYY, CDR2 QGS. CDR3 length equals 22 residues. The CDR3 coding sequence is TGTGCTCTTGGGGAAAACTGGGGTATCGACTGGGGGACCATCCCATACACCGATAAACTCATCTTT. This codes for CALGENWGIDWGTIPYTDKLIF.

Details on this clone: A clone one base away is much larger, so this may be a read error. The V and J genes are TRDV2 and TRDJ1, with D possibly matching TRDD3 (6 bases). The germline CDR1 and CDR2 sequences are GEAIGNYY and EKD. The CDR3 sequence is 17 residues long. CDR3: CACYTVGASFYTDKLIF. Written as DNA, the CDR3 is TGTGCCTGTTACACCGTGGGGGCCTCCTTCTACACCGATAAACTCATCTTT.

This sequence joins TRDV1 and TRDJ1; no clear D gene. With 1 base removed from V and 5 bases from J, the gap between germline ends came to 5 bases. This CDR3 has 12 amino acids. The germline CDR1 and CDR2 sequences are TSWWSYY and QGS. The CDR3 DNA sequence: TGTGCTCTTGGGGAACCCAAAGATAAACTCATCTTT. The encoded protein is CALGEPKDKLIF.

A remark on this clone: Compared with germline, one end of the junction differs, possibly owing to a read error. J is TRDJ1 and V is TRDV1; D could derive from TRDD2 or TRDD3 (8 bases each). The CDR3 runs to 18 residues. Germline CDR1 and CDR2: TSWWSYY and QGS. The CDR3 nucleotides read TGTGCTCTTGGGGATACTTCCTACTGGGGGCTACGCGCCGATAACCTCATCTTT. Protein: CALGDTSYWGLRADNLIF.

The chain employs TRDV1 and TRDJ1; D is possibly TRDD2 or TRDD3 (5 bases each). The CDR3 sequence is 20 residues long. V lost 3 bases and J 0 bases, leaving 26 bases between the germline ends. CDR1 and CDR2 (germline): TSWWSYY, QGS. The DNA for the CDR3 is TGTGCTCTTGGGGAGGGATTCCTCAGCGTACTGAGGATTCACACCGATAAACTCATCTTT. Amino acid sequence: CALGEGFLSVLRIHTDKLIF.

This rearrangement joins TRDV1 to TRDJ1; D unclear. Trimming left V 6 bases short and J 0 bases short, with 20 bases between. Germline CDR1 and CDR2: TSWWSYY and QGS. The CDR3 consists of 17 residues. As DNA, the CDR3 is TGTGCTCTTGGAGGCTTGCTACCCCGTCAGTACACCGATAAACTCATCTTT. Translation gives CALGGLLPRQYTDKLIF.

The chain is built from TRDV1 and TRDJ1; tentatively, D is TRDD3 (10 bases). The V end was cut by 0 bases, the J end by 1 base, with 24 bases between. The CDR3 extends over 20 amino acids. Germline V CDR1 and CDR2: TSWWSYY, QGS. CDR3 sequence reads: CALGELPFLRGIRSTDKLIF. DNA for the CDR3: TGTGCTCTTGGGGAACTGCCCTTCCTACGGGGGATACGGAGCACCGATAAACTCATCTTT.

This clone was found a few times. The chain is built from TRDV1 and TRDJ1; maybe TRDD2 (5 bases). Trimming shortened V by 4 bases and J by 0 bases, and 9 bases separated the two germline ends. CDR3 length: 14 amino acids. Germline V gives CDR1 TSWWSYY, CDR2 QGS. CDR3 DNA: TGTGCTCTTGGGGTTTCCTTGTACACCGATAAACTCATCTTT. Its translation: CALGVSLYTDKLIF.

Only a few counts were recorded for this clone. The genes are TRDV1 and TRDJ1; D tentatively reads TRDD2 or TRDD3 (5 bases each). The V gene lost 5 bases and the J gene lost 0 bases, with 31 bases spanning the gap. In germline, CDR1 is TSWWSYY, CDR2 QGS. CDR3 length equals 21 residues. In DNA, the CDR3 is TGTGCTCTTGGGCAAAGAGGGTACTTCCCGCGCGGGCAGGGGGACACCGATAAACTCATCTTT. It is translated as CALGQRGYFPRGQGDTDKLIF.

The chain links TRDV1 to TRDJ1; D may be TRDD3 (8 bases). Germline lookup yields CDR1 TSWWSYY and CDR2 QGS. V dropped 6 bases and J dropped 11 bases, with 31 bases sitting between them. There are 17 residues in the CDR3. In DNA, the CDR3 is TGTGCTCTTGGAGATCCTTCCTCCCTGGGGGACGTCGACGGGCTCATCTTT. Translated, it gives CALGDPSSLGDVDGLIF.

The J gene is TRDJ1, the V gene TRDV1; a weak D match, TRDD3 (6 bases). Between the trimmed V and J ends, which lost 3 bases and 11 bases, there was a span of 25 bases. The CDR3 extends over 16 amino acids. Germline CDR1 and CDR2: TSWWSYY and QGS. CDR3 sequence (DNA): TGTGCTCTTGGGGAGGGAGCCTACGTTCTGGGGATCGGGCTCATCTTT. Translation gives CALGEGAYVLGIGLIF.

The J gene is TRDJ1, the V gene TRDV1; 7 nucleotides match TRDD3. The CDR3 contains 19 residues. Germline values: CDR1 TSWWSYY, CDR2 QGS. Unmatched junction bases numbered 17, after V lost 1 base and J lost 3 bases. CDR3 sequence reads: CALGERIPLQGGFSDKLIF. The CDR3 DNA sequence: TGTGCTCTTGGGGAACGAATCCCCCTACAAGGGGGATTTTCCGATAAACTCATCTTT.

V gene TRDV1 combines with J gene TRDJ1; TRDD3 matches at 10 bases. Germline lookup yields CDR1 TSWWSYY and CDR2 QGS. J gave up 2 bases and V 5 bases, and 11 bases lay outside the gene matches. The CDR3 sequence is 17 residues long. CDR3 sequence (DNA): TGTGCTCTTGGGCTCCTGGGGGGATACGGGAGGACCGATAAACTCATCTTT. Translating it yields CALGLLGGYGRTDKLIF.

This clone was counted only a few times. V usage is TRDV1 and J usage is TRDJ1, with 8 nucleotides matching TRDD3. Germline V gene sequence: CDR1 TSWWSYY, CDR2 QGS. This CDR3 comprises 24 residues. V dropped 4 bases and J dropped 3; count of bases not matched to a gene: 34. This CDR3 is CALGALRALWGYRIIMGIPDKLIF. In nucleotides, the CDR3 is TGTGCTCTTGGGGCACTACGTGCGCTTTGGGGATACCGTATAATTATGGGTATCCCCGATAAACTCATCTTT.

The chain joins TRDV1 to TRDJ1; unclear D gene. The CDR3 runs to 16 residues. Germline V gene lookup returns CDR1 TSWWSYY and CDR2 QGS. Trimming removed 0 bases at V and 0 bases at J, with 11 bases between. CDR3 sequence: CALGELFRAYTDKLIF. The DNA of the CDR3 is TGTGCTCTTGGGGAACTTTTTAGGGCGTACACCGATAAACTCATCTTT.

This clone appeared a few times. This chain uses TRDV1 with TRDJ1; D ambiguous. The CDR3 spans 18 residues. The V end was cut by 0 bases, the J end by 0 bases, with 17 bases between. CDR1 is TSWWSYY and CDR2 is QGS in the germline V gene. Here the CDR3 reads CALGELEAPLVYTDKLIF. DNA of the CDR3: TGTGCTCTTGGGGAACTAGAGGCTCCGCTGGTGTACACCGATAAACTCATCTTT.

This clone has a handful of counts. V usage is TRDV1 and J usage is TRDJ1, with D tentatively TRDD3 (6 bases). The V end was cut by 1 base, the J end by 3 bases, with 24 bases between. This CDR3 has 19 residues. Germline values: CDR1 TSWWSYY, CDR2 QGS. The CDR3 bases are TGTGCTCTTGGGGAACAACTGATGATACGCCGAGACTGGGCCGATAAACTCATCTTT. This encodes CALGEQLMIRRDWADKLIF.

V and J are TRDV1 and TRDJ1; D gene ambiguous. This CDR3 region has 20 residues. Trimming cost V 4 bases and J 2 bases, with 29 bases left between them. The germline CDR1 and CDR2 sequences are TSWWSYY and QGS. The CDR3 sequence is CALGVFARSSLSTKTDKLIF. CDR3 sequence (DNA): TGTGCTCTTGGGGTTTTTGCCCGATCCTCCCTCAGTACTAAAACCGATAAACTCATCTTT.

This clone showed up just a few times. The chain recombines TRDV1 with TRDJ1; D perhaps matches TRDD2 (6 bases). Trimming removed 2 bases at V and 3 bases at J, with 25 bases between. CDR3 size: 19 residues. CDR1 is TSWWSYY, CDR2 QGS, per germline. CDR3 residues: CALGECSPGPTRVADKLIF. The CDR3 nucleotides read TGTGCTCTTGGGGAATGCAGTCCCGGTCCTACTCGGGTCGCCGATAAACTCATCTTT.

The J gene is TRDJ1, the V gene TRDV1, with a possible D match to TRDD3 (6 bases). V shed 4 bases and J shed 0 bases, with 18 bases lying between them. In germline, CDR1 is TSWWSYY, CDR2 QGS. This CDR3 contains 17 residues. The CDR3 nucleotides are TGTGCTCTTGGGGCCCAATTCCGGGGGAAATACACCGATAAACTCATCTTT. It specifies CALGAQFRGKYTDKLIF.

The chain recombines TRDV1 with TRDJ1; TRDD3 is a possible D gene (5 bases). Germline-derived CDR1 and CDR2 are TSWWSYY and QGS. The CDR3 extends over 16 amino acids. Trimming removed 3 bases at V and 2 bases at J, with 16 bases between. The CDR3 DNA is TGTGCTCTTGGGGAGAAGAGGAAGAGGGATACCGATAAACTCATCTTT. As protein: CALGEKRKRDTDKLIF.

This clone came up a few times. The chain recombines TRDV1 with TRDJ1, with TRDD3 identical over 9 bases. V gave up 1 base and J gave up 10 bases; unmatched junction bases: 31. The CDR3 length is 22 residues. Per the germline V gene, CDR1 is TSWWSYY and CDR2 is QGS. CDR3 nucleotides: TGTGCTCTTGGGGAACGCAATTTCGTACCGAACCATATGGGGGATAATCCCAGGTCACTCATCTTT. It is translated as CALGERNFVPNHMGDNPRSLIF.

The V gene is TRDV1, the J gene TRDJ1, with 7 bases identical to TRDD3. J gave up 0 bases and V 5 bases, and 21 bases lay outside the gene matches. Germline CDR1 is TSWWSYY and CDR2 is QGS. The CDR3 spans 20 residues. CDR3 sequence: CALGPKPDGGIQLYTDKLIF. The DNA of the CDR3 is TGTGCTCTTGGGCCAAAACCCGATGGGGGGATCCAGCTGTACACCGATAAACTCATCTTT.